The 8 T cell receptor beta chains in this list originate from one sample, sequenced in a study of T cell responses to AZD1222 COVID-19 vaccine. The table came from immunoSEQ multiplex PCR; TCRdb's copy has only in-frame clones and leaves some out. The sample has some 150,000 clones, 85% to 95% seen once. Specimen: peripheral blood, collected on day 0 of AZD1222 vaccination. Receptors were obtained from an adult in good health.

The genes are TRBV5-4 and TRBJ2-7; 9 bases are a match to TRBD1. The CDR3 totals 14 residues. V shed 1 base, J shed 4 bases, and the junction held 3 bases outside the gene matches. CDR1 is SGHNT, CDR2 YYREEE, per germline (reference sequence). The CDR3 sequence: CASSLRDRGYEQYF. CDR3 bases: TGTGCCAGCAGCTTGAGAGACAGGGGGTACGAGCAGTACTTC.

This clone was seen just once. The rearrangement uses TRBV7-6 and TRBJ2-1; D remains ambiguous. Germline-derived CDR1 and CDR2 are SGHVS and FNYEAQ. This CDR3 has 13 residues. V was trimmed by 1 base and J by 7 bases, leaving 8 bases between them. The CDR3 DNA sequence: TGTGCCAGCAGCTTAGAGGGTGGGAATGAGCAGTTCTTC. As protein: CASSLEGGNEQFF.

The chain has TRBV24-1 and TRBJ1-1, with D perhaps TRBD1 (6 bases). V shed 10 bases and J shed 1 base, with 12 bases lying between them. CDR3 length equals 13 residues. Germline V CDR1 and CDR2: KGHDR, SFDVKD. CDR3 nucleotide sequence: TGTGCCACTGAGGGGGATACGAACACTGAAGCTTTCTTT. Its protein product is CATEGDTNTEAFF.

This clone was seen only a few times. V is TRBV19 and J is TRBJ2-1; no firm D call. The V gene's germline CDR1 is LNHDA and CDR2 SQIVND (reference sequence). The CDR3 is made up of 12 amino acids. The ends were cut back, 6 bases at V and 3 bases at J, with 6 bases in the middle. CDR3 coding DNA: TGTGCCAGTAGCCCCCGCTACAATGAGCAGTTCTTC. Protein sequence: CASSPRYNEQFF.

CDR3 loop: CASSRQARGGEAFF. CDR3 DNA sequence: TGTGCCAGCAGCAGGCAGGCCCGGGGCGGTGAAGCTTTCTTT. The chain joins TRBV5-6 to TRBJ1-1; maybe TRBD1 (5 bases). Deletions cut 4 bases from V and 7 bases from J, with 17 bases between. Germline-derived CDR1 and CDR2 are SGHDT and YYEEEE. This CDR3 has 14 residues.

The chain employs TRBV24-1 and TRBJ2-7, with 15 positions matching TRBD2. Germline V lookup: CDR1 KGHDR, CDR2 SFDVKD. The ends lost 4 bases at V and 4 bases at J; junction bases unmatched: 1. The CDR3 consists of 15 residues. In DNA, the CDR3 is TGTGCCACCAGTGAGGGACTAGCGGGAGGTTACGAGCAGTACTTC. It is translated as CATSEGLAGGYEQYF.

This clone was counted a single time. The chain links TRBV7-9 to TRBJ1-2, with D uncertain. Germline CDR1 is SEHNR and CDR2 is FQNEAQ (reference sequence). V lost 0 bases to trimming and J lost 4 bases, with 6 bases between them. The CDR3 runs to 13 residues. CDR3 in amino acids: CASSLAPSYGYTF. The DNA of the CDR3 is TGTGCCAGCAGCTTAGCCCCCTCCTATGGCTACACCTTC.

This chain links TRBV7-6 with TRBJ2-2; 7 bases fit TRBD1. Germline CDR1 reads SGHVS; CDR2 reads FNYEAQ. The CDR3 loop spans 16 amino acids. Trimming at V came to 2 bases and at J to 4 bases, leaving 7 bases not matched to a gene. CDR3 sequence: CASSLPRTGLTGELFF. CDR3 in DNA: TGTGCCAGCAGCTTACCACGGACAGGCCTCACCGGGGAGCTGTTTTTT.